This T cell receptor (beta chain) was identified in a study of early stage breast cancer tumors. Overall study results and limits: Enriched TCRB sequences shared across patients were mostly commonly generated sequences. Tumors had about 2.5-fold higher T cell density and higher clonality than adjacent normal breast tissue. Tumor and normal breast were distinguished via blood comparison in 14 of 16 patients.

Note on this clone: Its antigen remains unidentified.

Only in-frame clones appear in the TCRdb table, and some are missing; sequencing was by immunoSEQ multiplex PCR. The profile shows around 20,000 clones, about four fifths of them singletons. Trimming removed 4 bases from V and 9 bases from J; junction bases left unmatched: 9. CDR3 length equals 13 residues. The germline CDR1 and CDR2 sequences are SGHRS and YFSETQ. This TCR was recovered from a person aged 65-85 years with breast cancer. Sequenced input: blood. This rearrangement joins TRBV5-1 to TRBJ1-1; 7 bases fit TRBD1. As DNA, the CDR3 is TGCGCCAGCAGCGTCGGGACAGCAAATCAAGCTTTCTTT. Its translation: CASSVGTANQAFF.